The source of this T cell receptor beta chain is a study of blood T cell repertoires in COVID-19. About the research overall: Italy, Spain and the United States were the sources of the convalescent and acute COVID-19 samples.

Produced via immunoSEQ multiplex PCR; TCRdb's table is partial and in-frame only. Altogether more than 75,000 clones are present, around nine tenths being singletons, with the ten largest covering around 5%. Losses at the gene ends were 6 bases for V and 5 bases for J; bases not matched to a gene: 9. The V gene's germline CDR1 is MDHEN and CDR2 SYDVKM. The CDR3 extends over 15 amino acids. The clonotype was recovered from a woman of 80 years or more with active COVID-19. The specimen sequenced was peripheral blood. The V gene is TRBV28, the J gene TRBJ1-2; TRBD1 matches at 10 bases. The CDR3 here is CASSKGGQGVYGYTF. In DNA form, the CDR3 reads TGTGCCAGCAGCAAGGGCGGACAGGGGGTTTATGGCTACACCTTC.